These 2 T cell receptor beta chains were all obtained from the same sample, sequenced in a study of response to subunit inactivated influenza vaccine (dated by TCRdb to about 2018). Sample time point, as interpreted from the label and publication: approximately 47 days after influenza vaccine administration. Libraries were prepared through RT-PCR. TCRdb names Illumina HiSeq 2500 as the instrument used. TCRdb trimmed the raw reads at Q25, called clones with MiXCR and kept productive beta chains. CDR3 protein sequences are deduplicated, and each keeps its most common genes and DNA. The sample table records over 400,000 distinct CDR3 sequences; approximately 11% of these occur just once. The leading ten clones occupy 12% of the sample. The specimen was PBMCs from blood, collected 45 days after vaccination. The receptors were gathered from a middle-aged man who received an inactivated influenza vaccine. Donor details come from another sample of the same person, matched by shared clones.

This clonotype was picked up many times. J is TRBJ2-4 and V is TRBV12-3 or TRBV12-4, with D unclear. This CDR3 is 14 amino acids long. The ends were cut back, 2 bases at V and 13 bases at J, with 18 bases in the middle. CDR3: CASSLIAGFEEQYF. In DNA form, the CDR3 reads TGTGCCAGCAGTTTAATAGCTGGTTTCGAGGAGCAGTACTTC.

This clonotype has ten or more counts. V gene TRBV11-2 combines with J gene TRBJ2-5; 9 bases match TRBD1. Germline V CDR1 and CDR2: SGHAT, FQNNGV. Trimming cost V 1 base and J 13 bases; bases outside gene matches: 10. CDR3 size: 14 residues. In nucleotides, the CDR3 is TGTGCCAGCAGCTTAGTGGGACAGGGAAGGGTAGGGTACTTC. Protein sequence: CASSLVGQGRVGYF.